This T cell receptor beta chain was identified during a study of PD-1 blockade in classical Hodgkin lymphoma. Study context: Every 2 weeks, patients had 3 mg/kg nivolumab intravenously.

Time point of the sample: cycle 4 day 1 (C4D1), after five to seven weeks of nivolumab. Exposure to brentuximab vedotin varied, and each patient had relapsed following autologous stem cell transplantation. The study purified CD4+ T cells from thawed PBMCs using magnetic negative selection. Concerning this clone itself: Antigen: not known.

This CDR3 comprises 13 residues. Trimming removed 8 bases from V and 9 bases from J, with 17 bases in between. In germline, CDR1 is MRHNA, CDR2 SNTAGT. Study-level results: Baseline TCR diversity was reportedly lower in newly diagnosed patients than healthy donors.

Clones were read by immunoSEQ multiplex PCR, and TCRdb kept only the in-frame ones, dropping some. This sample yields 29,000 or so clones, of which approximately 78% are seen a single time; roughly 0.6% belongs to the top ten. The V and J genes are TRBV6-4 and TRBJ2-4, with D perhaps assigned TRBD1 or TRBD2 (5 bases each). Sequences were derived from CD4+ T cells from blood, sampled before the fourth cycle of nivolumab. The clonotype originates from a human donor with classical Hodgkin lymphoma. In DNA form, the CDR3 reads TGTGCCAGCTCACCGGCCTCTGGGGGCATTCAGTACTTC. This sequence encodes CASSPASGGIQYF.